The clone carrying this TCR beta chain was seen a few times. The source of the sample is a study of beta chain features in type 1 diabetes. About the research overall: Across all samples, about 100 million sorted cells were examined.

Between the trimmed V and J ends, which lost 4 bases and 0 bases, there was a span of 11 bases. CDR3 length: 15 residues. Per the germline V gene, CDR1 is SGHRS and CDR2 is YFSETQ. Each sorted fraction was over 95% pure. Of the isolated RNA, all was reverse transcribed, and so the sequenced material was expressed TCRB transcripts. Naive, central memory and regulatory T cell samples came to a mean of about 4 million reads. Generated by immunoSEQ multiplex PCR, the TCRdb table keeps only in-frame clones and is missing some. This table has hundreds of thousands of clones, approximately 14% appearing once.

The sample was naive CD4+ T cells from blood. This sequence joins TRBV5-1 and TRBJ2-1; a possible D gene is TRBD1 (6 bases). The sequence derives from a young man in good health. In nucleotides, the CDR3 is TGCGCCAGCAGCAGGACAGCCGACTCCTACAATGAGCAGTTCTTC. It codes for CASSRTADSYNEQFF.